Shown below are 28 T cell receptor beta chains from a single sample sequenced in a study of T cells in Graves' hyperthyroidism and ophthalmopathy. Authors of the study amplified TCR beta CDR3 regions from RNA transcripts. During a first-round RT-PCR of the TCR CDR3, the HTBI primer set was used. TCRdb re-called the multiplex PCR reads with MiXCR, one entry per CDR3 protein. The table has roughly 180,000 distinct CDR3 sequences, about a tenth seen once. The source material was blood. These receptors were taken from a woman aged 18 to 35 with Graves' hyperthyroidism that later progressed to Graves' ophthalmopathy.

The sample holds many counts of this clonotype. The CDR3 bases are TGCAGTGCTAGAGATGGTGGTGGTTCGAAGACTGAAGCTTTCTTT. The encoded protein is CSARDGGGSKTEAFF. V gene TRBV20-1 combines with J gene TRBJ1-1; no clear D gene. V gave up 0 bases and J gave up 5 bases, with 16 bases separating them. This CDR3 is 15 amino acids long. Germline values: CDR1 DFQATT, CDR2 SNEGSKA (reference sequence).

At least ten counts were recorded for this clonotype. This sequence joins TRBV7-2 and TRBJ1-1; D is possibly TRBD1 (5 bases). V shed 8 bases and J shed 0 bases, with 10 bases lying between them. The germline V gene encodes CDR1 SGHTA and CDR2 FQGNSA. The CDR3 covers 13 residues. The CDR3 nucleotides are TGTGCCAGCCTTTCAGGGATGAACACTGAAGCTTTCTTT. Amino acids: CASLSGMNTEAFF.

A few counts support this clonotype. The chain carries TRBV3-1 and TRBJ2-6, with 11 bases that match TRBD2. Per the germline V gene, CDR1 is LGHDT and CDR2 is YNNKEL (reference sequence). This CDR3 has 19 amino acids. V was pared by 0 bases and J by 0 bases, with 4 bases of the junction left unmatched. CDR3 residues: CASSQDTSGGVSGANVLTF. As DNA, the CDR3 is TGTGCCAGCAGCCAAGATACTAGCGGGGGCGTCTCTGGGGCCAACGTCCTGACTTTC.

The sample holds many counts of this clonotype. The chain carries TRBV4-1 and TRBJ1-1; D call uncertain. Germline V CDR1 and CDR2: MGHRA, YSYEKL. CDR3 length equals 14 residues. V was cut by 0 bases and J by 4 bases, with 9 bases left in between. CDR3 nucleotide sequence: TGCGCCAGCAGCCAAGATTACGCCTCCACTGAAGCTTTCTTT. It is translated as CASSQDYASTEAFF.

This clonotype was detected many times. This chain links TRBV28 with TRBJ1-3; 11 nucleotides agree with TRBD1. V was clipped by 4 bases and J by 0 bases; unmatched bases: 5. The CDR3 covers 17 residues. Germline CDR1 is MDHEN and CDR2 is SYDVKM. For the CDR3, the DNA is TGTGCCAGCAGTTGGAGGGACAGGGGGACCTCTGGAAACACCATATATTTT. Its protein is CASSWRDRGTSGNTIYF.

This clonotype was found a few times. The chain is built from TRBV6-1 and TRBJ2-4; D is perhaps TRBD2 (5 bases). Germline CDR1 MNHNS, CDR2 SASEGT. This CDR3 spans 16 amino acids. Trimming took off 6 bases at V and 0 bases at J, with 15 bases between the two ends. CDR3 DNA sequence: TGTGCCAGCAGCTTCCCCGGGGAGATAGCCAAAAACATTCAGTACTTC. Its translation is CASSFPGEIAKNIQYF.

Comment on this clonotype: The junction departs from germline at one end; a sequencing error may be responsible. The CDR3 nucleotides read TGTGCTAGCAGCTCTACTTCTAGGGATACGCAGTATTTT. This sequence encodes CASSSTSRDTQYF. The chain uses TRBV7-7 and TRBJ2-3, with D uncertain. Germline CDR1 and CDR2: SSHAT and FNYEAQ (reference sequence). CDR3 length: 13 amino acids.

As for this clonotype: The junction departs from the called germline gene at one end, perhaps through a read error. The gene calls are TRBV12-3 or TRBV12-4 and TRBJ2-1, with D hard to call. The CDR3 covers 14 residues. CDR3 in amino acids: CASSLVGSVNERFF. The CDR3, as DNA: TGTGCCAGCAGTTTGGTGGGATCGGTAAATGAGCGGTTCTTC.

The V gene is TRBV5-1, the J gene TRBJ2-3; 9 bases are a match to TRBD2. The germline CDR1 and CDR2 sequences are SGHRS and YFSETQ. The CDR3 has 16 amino acids. V was pared by 10 bases and J by 5 bases, with 17 bases of the junction left unmatched. As DNA, the CDR3 is TGCGCCGGAAGCCCCGATAGCGGGAGTTCTTTAGATACGCAGTATTTT. It encodes CAGSPDSGSSLDTQYF. Complete variable domain (other parts from reference TRBV5-1 and TRBJ2-3): KAGVTQTPRYLIKTRGQQVTLSCSPISGHRSVSWYQQTPGQGLQFLFEYFSETQRNKGNFPGRFSGRQFSNSRSEMNVSTLELGDSALYLCAGSPDSGSSLDTQYFGPGTRLTVL.

This chain connects TRBV19 to TRBJ2-3; D is possibly TRBD1 or TRBD2 (5 bases each). Deletions cut 3 bases from V and 2 bases from J, with 12 bases between. CDR1 LNHDA and CDR2 SQIVND come from the germline V gene (reference sequence). The CDR3 length is 15 residues. For the CDR3, the DNA is TGTGCCAGTAGTATCCGTCTGGGGGACACAGATACGCAGTATTTT. Translated: CASSIRLGDTDTQYF.

This clonotype showed up many times. V gene TRBV2 combines with J gene TRBJ2-3, with unresolved D. The V and J ends lost 4 bases and 2 bases respectively, with 7 bases between them. Germline CDR1 is SNHLY and CDR2 is FYNNEI. CDR3 length: 13 residues. CDR3 loop: CASSGSFTDTQYF. CDR3 in DNA: TGTGCCAGCAGTGGGTCCTTCACAGATACGCAGTATTTT.

This clonotype was counted many times. The chain carries TRBV28 and TRBJ1-5; no clear D. V was pared by 3 bases and J by 0 bases, with 6 bases between. Per germline, CDR1 MDHEN and CDR2 SYDVKM. The CDR3 length is 14 residues. The CDR3 region has the DNA TGTGCCAGCAGTTTGAGCGGTAGCAATCAGCCCCAGCATTTT. Amino acid sequence: CASSLSGSNQPQHF.

This clonotype was recorded many times. This chain links TRBV7-2 with TRBJ1-1; 7 bases map to TRBD1. Per the germline V gene, CDR1 is SGHTA and CDR2 is FQGNSA. J gave up 4 bases and V 1 base, and 3 bases lay outside the gene matches. This CDR3 contains 14 residues. The CDR3 loop reads CASSLVKGATEAFF. CDR3 DNA: TGTGCCAGCAGCTTAGTAAAGGGGGCCACTGAAGCTTTCTTT.

Ten or more counts support this clonotype. The chain has TRBV28 and TRBJ2-1; D possibly uses TRBD1 or TRBD2 (5 bases each). Germline V gene data show CDR1 as MDHEN and CDR2 as SYDVKM. Trimming took off 5 bases at V and 10 bases at J, with 9 bases between the two ends. The CDR3 runs to 11 residues. CDR3 residues: CASSLGPEQFF. CDR3 nucleotides: TGTGCCAGCAGTCTGGGACCGGAGCAGTTCTTC.

This clonotype was counted many times. This chain joins TRBV28 and TRBJ1-2; D is perhaps TRBD1 (6 bases). This CDR3 has 14 residues. Trimming cost V 7 bases and J 8 bases, with 20 bases left between them. Germline loops: CDR1 MDHEN, CDR2 SYDVKM. CDR3 nucleotide sequence: TGTGCCAGCACGAGACAGGCTAAGGTGCTCGGCTACACCTTC. Protein sequence: CASTRQAKVLGYTF.

This rearrangement joins TRBV7-6 to TRBJ2-7; D is undetermined. The V end was cut by 5 bases, the J end by 5 bases, with 13 bases between. Germline V gene lookup returns CDR1 SGHVS and CDR2 FNYEAQ. The CDR3 sequence is 13 residues long. The CDR3 DNA sequence: TGTGCCAGCAGCCCAGGACCAATCGACGAGCAGTACTTC. It encodes CASSPGPIDEQYF.

This clonotype was observed at least ten times. The chain links TRBV30 to TRBJ1-6; D unresolved. The CDR3 has 13 amino acids. The germline V gene encodes CDR1 GTSNPN and CDR2 SVGIG (reference sequence). Trimming took off 0 bases at V and 14 bases at J, with 14 bases between the two ends. This CDR3 reads CAWSVNGLEALHF. For the CDR3, the DNA is TGTGCCTGGAGTGTAAATGGGCTAGAGGCCCTCCACTTT.

At least ten counts were recorded for this clonotype. The chain has TRBV27 and TRBJ2-7; D ambiguous. CDR3 length: 12 amino acids. V was pared by 6 bases and J by 2 bases, with 8 bases between. CDR1 MNHEY and CDR2 SMNVEV come from the germline V gene (reference sequence). The CDR3 protein is CASSRQAYEQYF. CDR3 sequence (DNA): TGTGCCAGCAGCCGCCAGGCCTACGAGCAGTACTTC.

The rearrangement links TRBV3-1 to TRBJ1-6; D is possibly TRBD1 (5 bases). This CDR3 contains 14 residues. Germline V gives CDR1 LGHDT, CDR2 YNNKEL (reference sequence). Trimming took off 1 base at V and 10 bases at J, with 11 bases between the two ends. CDR3 sequence: CASSQGVGDSPLHF. CDR3 nucleotides: TGTGCCAGCAGCCAAGGGGTAGGGGACTCACCCCTCCACTTT.

This clonotype came up many times. The J gene is TRBJ1-3, the V gene TRBV28; D ambiguous. V shed 8 bases and J shed 4 bases, with 9 bases lying between them. Per germline, CDR1 MDHEN and CDR2 SYDVKM. The length of the CDR3 is 12 residues. This chain's CDR3 is CASSDVGNTIYF. CDR3 in DNA: TGTGCCAGCTCCGATGTCGGAAACACCATATATTTT. The whole variable domain, filled in from reference TRBV28 and TRBJ1-3, reads DVKVTQSSRYLVKRTGEKVFLECVQDMDHENMFWYRQDPGLGLRLIYFSYDVKMKEKGDIPEGYSVSREKKERFSLILESASTNQTSMYLCASSDVGNTIYFGEGSWLTVV.

The J gene is TRBJ2-7, the V gene TRBV3-1, with TRBD1 matching over 8 bases. In germline, CDR1 is LGHDT, CDR2 YNNKEL (reference sequence). The J segment lost 3 bases and the V segment lost 1 base, leaving 5 bases of the junction unmatched. The CDR3 extends over 15 amino acids. The CDR3: CASSQGGQGFYEQYF. The DNA for the CDR3 is TGTGCCAGCAGCCAAGGAGGACAGGGTTTCTACGAGCAGTACTTC.

This clonotype has ten or more counts. The chain recombines TRBV28 with TRBJ1-5; D gene unclear. Germline V lookup: CDR1 MDHEN, CDR2 SYDVKM. V was shortened by 4 bases and J by 9 bases, with 16 bases between the two germline ends. CDR3 length: 14 amino acids. The CDR3 reads CASSYDGLNGPQHF. CDR3 bases: TGTGCCAGCAGTTACGACGGGTTGAATGGGCCCCAGCATTTT.

This clonotype was seen repeatedly, ten times or more. The chain carries TRBV6-1 and TRBJ2-3, with 12 bases fitting TRBD2. Germline V lookup: CDR1 MNHNS, CDR2 SASEGT. The CDR3 loop spans 16 amino acids. The trim removed 5 bases at V and 4 bases at J, leaving 7 bases unmatched. The DNA of the CDR3 is TGTGCCAGCAGTCCTAGCGGGGGGGTAGGGGCAGATACGCAGTATTTT. Translation gives CASSPSGGVGADTQYF.

This clonotype has at least ten counts. The chain joins TRBV12-3 or TRBV12-4 to TRBJ2-1; TRBD2 agrees at 9 bases. The CDR3 has 13 residues. V was clipped by 2 bases and J by 13 bases; unmatched bases: 6. The CDR3 sequence: CASSLSGGRGQFF. The CDR3 DNA reads TGTGCCAGCAGTTTATCAGGCGGGAGGGGACAGTTCTTC.

In its sample, this clonotype was seen many times. The chain carries TRBV28 and TRBJ1-2, with D hard to call. The CDR3 length is 15 residues. The V gene lost 3 bases and the J gene lost 0 bases, with 11 bases spanning the gap. Germline V gene data show CDR1 as MDHEN and CDR2 as SYDVKM. In DNA form, the CDR3 reads TGTGCCAGCAGTTTTTATTATACTACTAACTATGGCTACACCTTC. It translates to CASSFYYTTNYGYTF.

This clonotype was recorded at least ten times. The chain joins TRBV6-1 to TRBJ2-3; D is ambiguous. This CDR3 region has 13 residues. CDR1 MNHNS and CDR2 SASEGT come from the germline V gene. Between the trimmed V and J ends, which lost 4 bases and 0 bases, there was a span of 5 bases. In nucleotides, the CDR3 is TGTGCCAGCAGTGCCAGTAGCACAGATACGCAGTATTTT. This codes for CASSASSTDTQYF.

The chain uses TRBV6-2 or TRBV6-3 and TRBJ2-4; weak D call: TRBD2 (5 bases). This CDR3 region has 15 residues. Germline V gives CDR1 MNHEY, CDR2 SVGEGT. Trimming left V 5 bases short and J 6 bases short, with 17 bases between. The DNA for the CDR3 is TGTGCCAGCAGTCAATTCGGGGAACAACTAAACATTCAGTACTTC. Translation gives CASSQFGEQLNIQYF.

This clonotype has ten or more counts. The rearrangement links TRBV9 to TRBJ2-7; D remains ambiguous. The CDR3 has 14 amino acids. V was clipped by 0 bases and J by 2 bases, with 9 bases between them. Germline V gene lookup returns CDR1 SGDLS and CDR2 YYNGEE. The CDR3 sequence: CASSVGAEPYEQYF. CDR3 bases: TGTGCCAGCAGCGTAGGGGCGGAACCCTACGAGCAGTACTTC.